These 21 T cell receptor beta chains came from one sample sequenced in a study of blood T cells in healthy people across ages. A second about 7 to 12 cycle PCR used barcoded and J-beta primers. TCRdb re-called the 5' RACE reads with MiXCR, one entry per CDR3 protein. Of hundreds of thousands of distinct CDR3 sequences listed, around 45% are singletons. The sequencing sample was made of blood. These receptors originate from a woman aged 55-70 years in good health.

This clonotype was detected a few times. This may arise from a read error, as a much more abundant clone is one base away. This chain uses TRBV4-2 with TRBJ2-3, with D possibly being TRBD1 or TRBD2 (5 bases each). The CDR3 spans 15 residues. Germline V gene sequence: CDR1 LGHNA, CDR2 YNFKEQ. Deletions cut 4 bases from V and 4 bases from J, with 15 bases between. DNA for the CDR3: TGTGCCAGCAGCCTGGGACGAGCGGCTGCAGATACGCAGTATTTT. It encodes CASSLGRAAADTQYF.

This clonotype appeared a few times. The chain uses TRBV11-3 and TRBJ2-5; TRBD2 is a possible D gene (5 bases). CDR3 length: 15 residues. Germline assignment: CDR1 SGHNT and CDR2 YENEEA. Trimming cost V 1 base and J 5 bases, with 14 bases left between them. The CDR3 bases are TGTGCCAGCAGCTTAGGAGACGGGGTTTACGAGACCCAGTACTTC. Its protein product is CASSLGDGVYETQYF.

This chain links TRBV27 with TRBJ2-1; 9 positions agree with TRBD2. Losses at the gene ends were 3 bases for V and 5 bases for J; bases not matched to a gene: 5. The CDR3 extends over 15 amino acids. Per germline, CDR1 MNHEY and CDR2 SMNVEV (reference sequence). CDR3 loop: CASSFAGGPHNEQFF. DNA of the CDR3: TGTGCCAGCAGTTTCGCGGGAGGGCCCCACAATGAGCAGTTCTTC.

This sequence joins TRBV9 and TRBJ2-5; 8 nucleotides match TRBD2. CDR1 is SGDLS, CDR2 YYNGEE, per germline. The ends lost 0 bases at V and 11 bases at J; junction bases unmatched: 18. CDR3 size: 17 residues. The CDR3 DNA is TGTGCCAGCAGCGTAGTGGGCGGGAGGTCCTCCTACAATGAGCAGTACTTC. It yields the protein CASSVVGGRSSYNEQYF.

This clonotype was seen only a few times. This rearrangement joins TRBV20-1 to TRBJ1-4; 7 bases line up with TRBD1. Germline lookup yields CDR1 DFQATT and CDR2 SNEGSKA (reference sequence). The CDR3 covers 12 residues. Losses at the gene ends were 5 bases for V and 7 bases for J; bases not matched to a gene: 4. This CDR3 reads CSAAGQTEKLFF. DNA for the CDR3: TGCAGTGCTGCGGGACAGACTGAAAAACTGTTTTTT.

V is TRBV28 and J is TRBJ1-5; 8 bases match TRBD1. CDR3 length: 13 amino acids. Germline V gives CDR1 MDHEN, CDR2 SYDVKM. J lost 4 bases, V lost 11 bases, and 7 bases had no gene match. CDR3 nucleotides: TGTGCCGCGAGGGACAGGAGGAATCAGCCCCAGCATTTT. The encoded protein is CAARDRRNQPQHF. The variable domain in full, with the rest retrieved from reference TRBV28 and TRBJ1-5, is DVKVTQSSRYLVKRTGEKVFLECVQDMDHENMFWYRQDPGLGLRLIYFSYDVKMKEKGDIPEGYSVSREKKERFSLILESASTNQTSMYLCAARDRRNQPQHFGDGTRLSIL.

This clonotype was picked up one time. The chain couples TRBV2 to TRBJ2-7; 8 bases agree with TRBD1. The better agreement between TRBJ2-5 and the DNA end casts doubt on the J call. The CDR3 length is 14 residues. Germline loops: CDR1 SNHLY, CDR2 FYNNEI. Here the CDR3 DNA reads TGTGCCAGCCGGGACAGGAACACTGGAGAGACCCAGTACTTC. It yields the protein CASRDRNTGETQYF.

The rearrangement uses TRBV28 and TRBJ2-1; no definite D call. This CDR3 is built from 20 residues. Trimming took off 2 bases at V and 2 bases at J, with 25 bases between the two ends. Per germline, CDR1 MDHEN and CDR2 SYDVKM. CDR3 in DNA: TGTGCCAGCAGTTTAGGGCCCTCCGGTGGGGTGTCGGCGGCCTACAATGAGCAGTTCTTC. Translated: CASSLGPSGGVSAAYNEQFF.

This clonotype was seen a handful of times. The chain employs TRBV7-8 and TRBJ1-6; D is undetermined. This CDR3 has 15 amino acids. CDR1 is SGHVS, CDR2 FQNEAQ, per germline. Between the trimmed V and J ends, which lost 3 bases and 7 bases, there was a span of 13 bases. The CDR3: CASSFARGRNSPLHF. CDR3 sequence (DNA): TGTGCCAGCAGCTTTGCGCGCGGGCGAAATTCACCCCTCCACTTT.

The rearrangement links TRBV7-9 to TRBJ2-5; possibly TRBD1 for D (6 bases). The CDR3 covers 16 residues. Trimming left V 5 bases short and J 7 bases short, with 23 bases between. Germline V gene lookup returns CDR1 SEHNR and CDR2 FQNEAQ (reference sequence). CDR3 residues: CASSQLMDSYKGTQYF. The CDR3 DNA follows: TGTGCCAGCAGCCAACTGATGGACAGCTACAAAGGGACCCAGTACTTC.

The J gene is TRBJ2-2, the V gene TRBV10-3, with no clear D. Germline CDR1 ENHRY, CDR2 SYGVKD. V was cut by 2 bases and J by 2 bases, with 12 bases left in between. The CDR3 extends over 16 amino acids. CDR3 in DNA: TGTGCCATCAGTGAGCAAGGGATTACTAACACCGGGGAGCTGTTTTTT. Translating it yields CAISEQGITNTGELFF.

This clonotype was counted only a few times. The chain recombines TRBV7-3 with TRBJ2-5; TRBD2 agrees at 10 bases. The CDR3 is 15 amino acids. With V trimmed by 7 bases and J by 4 bases, 9 bases remained unmatched. Germline CDR1 and CDR2: SGHTA and FQGTGA. This CDR3 is CASNPSGSPGETQYF. CDR3 DNA: TGTGCCAGCAATCCTAGCGGGAGCCCAGGAGAGACCCAGTACTTC.

This clonotype came up a few times. The chain recombines TRBV20-1 with TRBJ2-7; maybe TRBD1 (5 bases). TRBJ2-5 explains the end of the DNA better; the J call may be wrong. The CDR3 sequence is 12 residues long. Germline assignment: CDR1 DFQATT and CDR2 SNEGSKA (reference sequence). The CDR3 spells CSASAGPETQYF. In nucleotides, the CDR3 is TGCAGTGCTAGCGCAGGGCCAGAGACCCAGTACTTC.

With regard to this clonotype: Without the conserved terminal phenylalanine or tryptophan, this CDR3 likely stems from a read error. V is TRBV4-3 and J is TRBJ2-1; 8 bases fit TRBD2. V trimming: 3 bases; J trimming: 0 bases; junction bases outside the gene matches: 1. The CDR3 consists of 15 residues. Germline CDR1 LGHNA, CDR2 YSLEER. DNA of the CDR3: TGCGCCAGCAGCCAGAGCGGGAGCTCCTACAATGAGCAGTTCTTA. It codes for CASSQSGSSYNEQFL.

V usage is TRBV14 and J usage is TRBJ2-5, with a weak D call TRBD2 (6 bases). The CDR3 covers 16 residues. The V gene's germline CDR1 is SGHDN and CDR2 FVKESK. V lost 1 base to trimming and J lost 2 bases, with 14 bases between them. CDR3 in DNA: TGTGCCAGCAGCCAAGCGCTCGGGGCGGGACAAGAGACCCAGTACTTC. It translates to CASSQALGAGQETQYF.

V gene TRBV12-3 or TRBV12-4 combines with J gene TRBJ2-7; D unclear. The V end was cut by 2 bases, the J end by 5 bases, with 16 bases between. The length of the CDR3 is 15 residues. The CDR3 sequence: CASSLQAVGSNEQYF. CDR3 coding DNA: TGTGCCAGCAGTTTACAAGCTGTAGGGTCTAACGAGCAGTACTTC.

The chain carries TRBV30 and TRBJ2-7; TRBD1 aligns across 7 bases. CDR1 GTSNPN and CDR2 SVGIG come from the germline V gene (reference sequence). The CDR3 covers 13 residues. The trim removed 2 bases at V and 2 bases at J, leaving 3 bases unmatched. This CDR3 is CAWSKQGTYEQYF. Here the CDR3 DNA reads TGTGCCTGGAGTAAACAGGGGACCTACGAGCAGTACTTC.

This clonotype was seen a few times. The rearrangement joins TRBV20-1 to TRBJ2-6; D ambiguous. Germline V gives CDR1 DFQATT, CDR2 SNEGSKA (reference sequence). This CDR3 is built from 14 residues. V was clipped by 3 bases and J by 2 bases, with 8 bases between them. The CDR3 bases are TGCAGTGCTAGCCTTCGGGCTGGGGCCAACGTCCTGACTTTC. Translation: CSASLRAGANVLTF.

This clonotype showed up many times. The CDR3 region is CASSVIQGYEQYF. Written as DNA, the CDR3 is TGTGCCAGCAGTGTTATTCAGGGCTACGAGCAGTACTTC. The J gene is TRBJ2-7, the V gene TRBV27, with D possibly TRBD1 on 5 matching bases. With 5 bases removed from V and 3 bases from J, the gap between germline ends came to 11 bases. Germline-derived CDR1 and CDR2 are MNHEY and SMNVEV (reference sequence). This CDR3 spans 13 amino acids.

The J gene is TRBJ2-5, the V gene TRBV5-1, with D possibly TRBD1 on 6 matching bases. The CDR3 runs 16 residues. Trimming took off 2 bases at V and 1 base at J, with 15 bases between the two ends. Germline V gene data show CDR1 as SGHRS and CDR2 as YFSETQ. CDR3 DNA: TGCGCCAGCAGCTTACAGGGTTCAGGGATCCAAGAGACCCAGTACTTC. Translated: CASSLQGSGIQETQYF. Filled out from reference TRBV5-1 and TRBJ2-5, the complete variable domain reads KAGVTQTPRYLIKTRGQQVTLSCSPISGHRSVSWYQQTPGQGLQFLFEYFSETQRNKGNFPGRFSGRQFSNSRSEMNVSTLELGDSALYLCASSLQGSGIQETQYFGPGTRLLVL.

J is TRBJ2-1 and V is TRBV10-3, with TRBD2 matching over 14 bases. Per the germline V gene, CDR1 is ENHRY and CDR2 is SYGVKD. V dropped 8 bases and J dropped 10; count of bases not matched to a gene: 7. The CDR3 spans 14 residues. CDR3: CAIGTSGGIYEQFF. CDR3 coding DNA: TGTGCCATCGGGACTAGCGGGGGTATCTACGAGCAGTTCTTC.